Listed here are 18 T cell receptor beta chains from one sample, sequenced in a study of human T cells and chemical hapten exposure (dated by TCRdb to the early 2020s). In light of the paper, this sample's time point label describes: pre-sensitization, week 0. The label giving this sample's treatment or condition can be read as: therapeutic diphenylcyclopropenone sensitization with weekly scalp DPC. The receptor library was made with RACE. Sequenced on a NextSeq 500. TCRdb cleaned the public reads at Q25 with fastp, built clones with MiXCR and kept in-frame beta chains. Duplicate CDR3 protein sequences are folded into a single record with the most common DNA and genes. This sample holds approximately 90,000 distinct CDR3 sequences; 7.5% to 9.5% were observed only once. Of the sample, about 2.5% is held by the ten largest clones. The sequencing used whole blood, collected in connection with sensitization to the hapten diphenylcyclopropenone (DPC). The receptors were gathered from a middle-aged man with alopecia areata. Some clones in this sample may be carry-over from other donors' samples.

This clonotype appeared many times. V is TRBV6-5 and J is TRBJ2-3; TRBD1 agrees at 8 bases. The CDR3 is made up of 17 amino acids. After removal of 7 bases from V and 1 base from J, the junction contained 13 bases not matched to a gene. Germline V lookup: CDR1 MNHEY, CDR2 SVGAGI. The CDR3 spells CASTPGTGLLRTDTQYF. The CDR3 nucleotides are TGTGCCAGCACCCCCGGGACAGGACTCCTTCGCACAGATACGCAGTATTTT.

This chain uses TRBV28 with TRBJ2-5; TRBD1 is a possible D gene (6 bases). Deletions cut 7 bases from V and 7 bases from J, with 16 bases between. The germline gives CDR1 MDHEN, CDR2 SYDVKM. The CDR3 contains 13 residues. The DNA for the CDR3 is TGTGCCAGCATGAGGGACACCGTAGGGACCCAGTACTTC. Translated: CASMRDTVGTQYF.

The V gene is TRBV6-2 or TRBV6-3, the J gene TRBJ1-4; 9 bases align to TRBD1. Unmatched junction bases numbered 11, after V lost 1 base and J lost 8 bases. The germline CDR1 and CDR2 sequences are MNHEY and SVGEGT. The CDR3 is 17 residues long. Here the CDR3 reads CASSYYLGQGKEEKLFF. CDR3 in DNA: TGTGCCAGCAGTTACTACCTCGGACAGGGGAAGGAAGAAAAACTGTTTTTT.

The chain recombines TRBV6-5 with TRBJ1-2; the match to TRBD1 covers 7 bases. Trimming removed 6 bases from V and 2 bases from J; junction bases left unmatched: 3. Looked up from germline, CDR1 is MNHEY and CDR2 is SVGAGI. The CDR3 has 13 amino acids. Written as DNA, the CDR3 is TGTGCCAGCAGAACGGACAGGAACTATGGCTACACCTTC. It is translated as CASRTDRNYGYTF.

This chain uses TRBV27 with TRBJ2-2; D remains unclear. CDR3 length equals 16 residues. Germline-derived CDR1 and CDR2 are MNHEY and SMNVEV (reference sequence). The V end was cut by 0 bases, the J end by 6 bases, with 14 bases between. CDR3 coding DNA: TGTGCCAGCAGTTTATCGGACCGGCGGTCGGCCGGGGAGCTGTTTTTT. This sequence encodes CASSLSDRRSAGELFF.

This clonotype has a count of ten or more. The V and J genes are TRBV6-2 or TRBV6-3 and TRBJ2-3; D might be TRBD2 (6 bases). The CDR3 is 14 amino acids. V lost 6 bases, J lost 3 bases, and 13 bases lay in between. CDR1 is MNHEY and CDR2 is SVGEGT in the germline V gene. The CDR3 nucleotides read TGTGCCAGCAGCGGGGCGGGAAGGACAGATACGCAGTATTTT. This sequence encodes CASSGAGRTDTQYF.

A few counts support this clonotype. V gene TRBV6-1 combines with J gene TRBJ2-7; 9 bases are a match to TRBD1. The CDR3 loop spans 16 amino acids. With 7 bases clipped from V and 1 base from J, the junction kept 11 bases outside the gene matches. The germline V gene has CDR1 MNHNS and CDR2 SASEGT. The chain's CDR3 is CASIQLPGQGSYEQYV. In DNA, the CDR3 is TGTGCCAGCATTCAGTTACCGGGACAGGGATCCTACGAGCAGTACGTC.

This chain links TRBV7-9 with TRBJ1-3, with TRBD1 matching 7 bases. This CDR3 has 15 residues. CDR1 is SEHNR, CDR2 FQNEAQ, per germline (reference sequence). V trimming: 3 bases; J trimming: 0 bases; junction bases outside the gene matches: 2. CDR3 amino acids: CASSFTGDSGNTIYF. CDR3 nucleotide sequence: TGTGCCAGCAGCTTCACAGGGGACTCTGGAAACACCATATATTTT.

The chain has TRBV5-1 and TRBJ1-1; D remains ambiguous. Germline V CDR1 and CDR2: SGHRS, YFSETQ. Trimming pared 0 bases from V and 4 bases from J, leaving 10 bases between. CDR3 length: 14 amino acids. CDR3 residues: CASSLDGPGTEAFF. CDR3 sequence (DNA): TGCGCCAGCAGCTTGGATGGCCCAGGCACTGAAGCTTTCTTT.

This clonotype has ten or more counts. The chain carries TRBV2 and TRBJ2-1; a possible D gene is TRBD1 (5 bases). Germline CDR1 SNHLY, CDR2 FYNNEI. Trimming removed 0 bases from V and 2 bases from J, with 8 bases in between. This CDR3 spans 15 amino acids. CDR3 in amino acids: CASSEALGAYNEQFF. DNA of the CDR3: TGTGCCAGCAGTGAAGCCCTAGGGGCCTACAATGAGCAGTTCTTC.

The rearrangement links TRBV30 to TRBJ2-7; D remains unclear. Between the trimmed V and J ends, which lost 0 bases and 6 bases, there was a span of 3 bases. The CDR3 has 10 residues. Germline CDR1 reads GTSNPN; CDR2 reads SVGIG (reference sequence). The chain's CDR3 is CAWSVTEQYF. CDR3 DNA sequence: TGTGCCTGGAGTGTAACCGAGCAGTACTTC.

This clonotype appeared many times. The rearrangement links TRBV30 to TRBJ2-3, with a tentative D call TRBD1 (6 bases). CDR3 size: 14 residues. Germline-derived CDR1 and CDR2 are GTSNPN and SVGIG (reference sequence). Trimming cost V 1 base and J 3 bases, with 11 bases left between them. Here the CDR3 DNA reads TGTGCCTGGAGTGACCCCACAGGGACAGATACGCAGTATTTT. This encodes CAWSDPTGTDTQYF.

The chain uses TRBV7-9 and TRBJ2-3, with a tentative D call TRBD1 (6 bases). The CDR3 is made up of 14 amino acids. Trimming left V 5 bases short and J 0 bases short, with 9 bases between. Germline CDR1 reads SEHNR; CDR2 reads FQNEAQ (reference sequence). CDR3 sequence: CASSKQGSTDTQYF. In DNA form, the CDR3 reads TGTGCCAGCAGCAAACAGGGTAGCACAGATACGCAGTATTTT.

V gene TRBV29-1 combines with J gene TRBJ2-3; D gene ambiguous. From germline, CDR1 is SQVTM and CDR2 ANQGSEA. CDR3 length: 14 residues. V shed 3 bases and J shed 0 bases, with 10 bases lying between them. The CDR3 region is CSVDLVHSTDTQYF. Written as DNA, the CDR3 is TGCAGCGTTGACCTGGTCCATAGCACAGATACGCAGTATTTT.

This clonotype was found many times. The chain links TRBV10-3 to TRBJ2-6; D remains ambiguous. CDR3 length: 14 residues. Germline loops: CDR1 ENHRY, CDR2 SYGVKD. Trimming cost V 6 bases and J 0 bases, with 6 bases left between them. The CDR3 bases are TGTGCCATCAGCCCATACTCTGGGGCCAACGTCCTGACTTTC. Its protein is CAISPYSGANVLTF.

This clonotype was counted ten times or more. The CDR3 loop is CASSFGPYLPDTEAFF. The CDR3 DNA reads as TGTGCCAGCAGTTTTGGCCCATACCTCCCGGACACTGAAGCTTTCTTT. This chain connects TRBV12-3 or TRBV12-4 to TRBJ1-1; D is uncertain. V was trimmed by 3 bases and J by 3 bases, leaving 17 bases between them. This CDR3 contains 16 residues.

At least ten counts were recorded for this clonotype. The rearrangement uses TRBV12-3 or TRBV12-4 and TRBJ2-3, with 12 bases fitting TRBD2. V lost 5 bases, J lost 4 bases, and 7 bases stayed unmatched. This CDR3 contains 16 residues. CDR3 region: CASSGLAGNGADTQYF. For the CDR3, the DNA is TGTGCCAGCAGTGGACTAGCGGGAAACGGGGCAGATACGCAGTATTTT.

Only a few counts were recorded for this clonotype. CDR3 loop: CASTRGRSQETQYF. CDR3 DNA: TGCGCCAGCACCCGTGGGCGGAGCCAAGAGACCCAGTACTTC. The chain employs TRBV5-1 and TRBJ2-5; D uncertain. CDR1 and CDR2 (germline): SGHRS, YFSETQ. The CDR3 sequence is 14 residues long. V lost 6 bases and J lost 1, with 13 bases in between.